This T cell receptor beta chain is from a study of a mutant IDH1 vaccine in newly diagnosed glioma. Overall study context: Patients were pretreated with radiotherapy, temozolomide, or both, mostly both.

Note on this clone: One end of the junction is discordant with germline, which a read error may explain.

The time point was: baseline, week 1 (first vaccination visit). Treatment meaning: pre-vaccination baseline after standard-of-care therapy. Sequencing was performed with immunoSEQ multiplex PCR; in TCRdb, only in-frame clones are kept and a portion is missing. The sample includes tens of thousands of clones, more than 85% of them seen just once. The CDR3 spans 15 residues. CDR1 is MGHRA, CDR2 YSYEKL, per germline. This receptor was taken from a man between 50 and 59 years old with glioma. The sequences come from PBMCs, collected from a glioma patient treated with radiotherapy, temozolomide or both. This chain connects TRBV4-1 to TRBJ1-2; D is unresolved. The CDR3 spells CASSQATHLNNGYTF. CDR3 DNA sequence: TGCGCCAGCAGCCAAGCTACCCATCTTAACAATGGCTACACCTTC.